Following are 9 T cell receptor beta chains from one sample sequenced in a study of blood T cells in healthy people across ages. PCR was performed a second time for roughly 7 to 12 cycles using a sample-barcoded 5' primer and a J-beta primer mix. One entry per CDR3 protein results from TCRdb running MiXCR on the 5' RACE reads. The sample contains fewer than 2,000,000 distinct CDR3 sequences, about 35% of which appear only once. The sequencing sample was made of blood. These receptors all come from a woman aged 25 to 39 in good health.

The chain employs TRBV9 and TRBJ1-2; D uncertain. Germline lookup yields CDR1 SGDLS and CDR2 YYNGEE. Trimming took off 5 bases at V and 5 bases at J, with 13 bases between the two ends. This CDR3 region has 13 residues. The CDR3 loop is CASRPSSSYGYTF. In nucleotides, the CDR3 is TGTGCCAGCAGACCTAGCTCAAGTTATGGCTACACCTTC.

This clonotype was counted only a few times. The chain uses TRBV20-1 and TRBJ1-5, with D unresolved. The CDR3 has 15 residues. The ends were cut back, 4 bases at V and 1 base at J, with 14 bases in the middle. CDR1 is DFQATT, CDR2 SNEGSKA, per germline (reference sequence). CDR3 sequence (DNA): TGCAGTGCTACGTTACAAAGAGGGAGCAATCAGCCCCAGCATTTT. It is translated as CSATLQRGSNQPQHF.

In its sample, this clonotype was seen a few times. The rearrangement joins TRBV6-5 to TRBJ1-1; 9 nucleotides match TRBD1. The length of the CDR3 is 15 residues. Per the germline V gene, CDR1 is MNHEY and CDR2 is SVGAGI. Losses at the gene ends were 3 bases for V and 4 bases for J; bases not matched to a gene: 6. The CDR3 DNA is TGTGCCAGCAGTTATCACGGACAGGGGAGCACTGAAGCTTTCTTT. Residues: CASSYHGQGSTEAFF.

The chain employs TRBV20-1 and TRBJ2-1; a possible D gene is TRBD1 (6 bases). V lost 6 bases, J lost 1 base, and 13 bases lay in between. Germline V gene lookup returns CDR1 DFQATT and CDR2 SNEGSKA (reference sequence). CDR3 length equals 14 residues. DNA for the CDR3: TGCAGTGCCCCGACAGGAAATTCCTACAATGAGCAGTTCTTC. This encodes CSAPTGNSYNEQFF.

This clonotype showed up just a few times. In DNA, the CDR3 is TGTGCCAGTCCGAAATTTGTCCCGGCGGGGGCCAAAAACATTCAGTACTTC. Translation gives CASPKFVPAGAKNIQYF. The rearrangement uses TRBV7-9 and TRBJ2-4; TRBD2 is a possible D gene (6 bases). CDR1 is SEHNR, CDR2 FQNEAQ, per germline (reference sequence). Trimming stripped 9 bases from V and 1 base from J, with 22 bases between. The length of the CDR3 is 17 residues.

This clonotype was seen only a few times. A read error may produce the germline difference seen at one junction end. The chain is built from TRBV20-1 and TRBJ2-7; D tentatively reads TRBD1 or TRBD2 (6 bases each). Germline CDR1 DFQATT, CDR2 SNEGSKA (reference sequence). The CDR3 runs to 13 residues. The CDR3 loop is CSATAGGKGRQYF. CDR3 nucleotides: TGCAGCGCTACGGCCGGGGGCAAGGGTCGGCAGTACTTC.

This chain uses TRBV29-1 with TRBJ2-3; D uncertain. The CDR3 is made up of 13 amino acids. Germline lookup yields CDR1 SQVTM and CDR2 ANQGSEA. Trimming removed 0 bases from V and 5 bases from J, with 9 bases in between. CDR3 sequence reads: CSVEDLRVDTQYF. CDR3 DNA sequence: TGCAGCGTTGAAGATCTTCGGGTAGATACGCAGTATTTT.

The rearrangement links TRBV5-5 to TRBJ2-7, with 10 positions matching TRBD2. From germline, CDR1 is SGHKS and CDR2 YYEKEE (reference sequence). The CDR3 loop spans 15 amino acids. Trimming removed 4 bases from V and 7 bases from J; junction bases left unmatched: 11. CDR3 sequence reads: CASSPRTSGYLEQYF. The CDR3, as DNA: TGTGCCAGCAGCCCCAGGACTAGCGGATATTTGGAGCAGTACTTC.

This chain links TRBV28 with TRBJ2-5, with D perhaps matching TRBD1 (6 bases). The V end was cut by 6 bases, the J end by 4 bases, with 12 bases between. This CDR3 contains 13 residues. Germline V gene lookup returns CDR1 MDHEN and CDR2 SYDVKM. CDR3 nucleotides: TGTGCCAGCAGGGCAACAGGGTTAGAGACCCAGTACTTC. The encoded protein is CASRATGLETQYF.